This TCR beta chain was captured in a study of T cell repertoires in cytomegalovirus infection. Study background: Carrying CMV and the relevant HLA type showed in public TCR beta signatures. Study results and caveats: Using cumulative public TCR beta family frequency, the authors identified those who carried CMV together with the relevant HLA.

TCRdb reanalysed the reads using MiXCR and keeps one entry per CDR3 protein. The sample includes under 450,000 distinct CDR3 sequences, roughly 34% of them seen just once. In its sample, this clonotype was seen a few times. Its antigen is not known. The CDR3 totals 15 residues. The V gene's germline CDR1 is SGHVS and CDR2 FNYEAQ. Trimming pared 1 base from V and 0 bases from J, leaving 7 bases between. The source is a human donor in good health (CMV status not recorded). Some clones in this sample may be carry-over from other donors' samples. The specimen comprised cultured PBMCs, sampled from culture after CMV antigen stimulation. The chain joins TRBV7-6 to TRBJ2-1; no definite D call. CDR3 nucleotides: TGTGCCAGCAGCTTAGTGCTTACCTCCTACAATGAGCAGTTCTTC. The encoded protein is CASSLVLTSYNEQFF. Based on the CDR3 plus reference TRBV7-6 and TRBJ2-1, the full variable domain is GAGVSQSPRYKVTKRGQDVALRCDPISGHVSLYWYRQALGQGPEFLTYFNYEAQQDKSGLPNDRFSAERPEGSISTLTIQRTEQRDSAMYRCASSLVLTSYNEQFFGPGTRLTVL.